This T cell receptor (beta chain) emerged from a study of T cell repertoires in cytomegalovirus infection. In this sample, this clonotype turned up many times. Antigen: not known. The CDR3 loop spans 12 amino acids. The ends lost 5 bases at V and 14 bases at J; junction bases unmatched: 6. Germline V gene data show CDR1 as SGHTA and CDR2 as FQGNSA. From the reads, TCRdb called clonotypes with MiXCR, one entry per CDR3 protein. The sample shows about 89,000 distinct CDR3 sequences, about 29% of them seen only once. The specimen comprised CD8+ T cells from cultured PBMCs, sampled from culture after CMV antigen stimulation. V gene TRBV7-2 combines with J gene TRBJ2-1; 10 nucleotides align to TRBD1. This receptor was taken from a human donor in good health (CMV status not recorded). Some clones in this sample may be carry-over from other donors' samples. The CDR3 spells CASSPQGQGEFF. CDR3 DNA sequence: TGTGCCAGCAGCCCTCAAGGACAGGGGGAGTTCTTC.